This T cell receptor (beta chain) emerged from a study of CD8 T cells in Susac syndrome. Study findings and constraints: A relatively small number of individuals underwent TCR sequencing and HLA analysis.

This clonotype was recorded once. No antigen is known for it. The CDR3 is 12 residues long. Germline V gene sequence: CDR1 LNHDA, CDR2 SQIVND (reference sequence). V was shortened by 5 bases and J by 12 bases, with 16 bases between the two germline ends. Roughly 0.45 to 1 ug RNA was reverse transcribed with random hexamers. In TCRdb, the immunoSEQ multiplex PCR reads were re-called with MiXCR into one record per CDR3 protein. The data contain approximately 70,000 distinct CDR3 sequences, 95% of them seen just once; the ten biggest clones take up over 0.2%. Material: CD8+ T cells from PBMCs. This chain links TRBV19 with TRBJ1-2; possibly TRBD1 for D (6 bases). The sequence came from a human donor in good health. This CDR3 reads CASSGAYRANTF. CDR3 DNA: TGTGCCAGTAGTGGGGCGTACAGGGCCAACACCTTC.